These T cell receptor beta chains were read from a single sample in a study of blood T cells in healthy people across ages. TCRdb reprocessed the 5' RACE reads via MiXCR and lists one record per CDR3 protein. This table holds some 760,000 distinct CDR3 sequences, 20% to 25% found once. These same records also appear under a second study, on T cells of mothers and their children.

The sample was blood. All receptors derive from a boy aged 5 to 17 in good health. Both conserved end residues are part of each CDR3. A D gene is named only where the DNA matches it firmly. Size is omitted from some rows. Given values are once, few, many or a class for expanded clones.

j_call v_call clone_size d_call cdr3_aa cdr3_nt
TRBJ2-5 TRBV18 few . CASSSISATGTQYF TGTGCCAGCTCGTCGATTAGCGCAACGGGGACCCAGTACTTC
TRBJ1-2 TRBV27 . . CASSPSSYSGPGYTF TGTGCCAGCAGTCCCTCCTCATATTCAGGGCCTGGCTACACCTTC
TRBJ2-7 TRBV4-1 . TRBD1 CASSQTQGVYEQYF TGCGCCAGCAGCCAAACACAGGGGGTGTACGAGCAGTACTTC
TRBJ2-2 TRBV27 . . CASKPLEKAGELFF TGTGCCAGCAAACCACTAGAAAAGGCCGGGGAGCTGTTTTTT
TRBJ1-4 TRBV19 once . CASSIGGPATNEKLFF TGTGCCAGTAGTATTGGCGGCCCAGCAACTAATGAAAAACTGTTTTTT
TRBJ2-2 TRBV28 . . CASSFAGAGTGELFF TGTGCCAGCAGTTTTGCAGGGGCAGGGACCGGGGAGCTGTTTTTT
TRBJ2-5 TRBV27 many TRBD2 CASRLAGVGEYGTQYF TGTGCCAGCCGGCTAGCGGGGGTTGGCGAGTACGGGACCCAGTACTTC
TRBJ2-3 TRBV5-1 . . CASSPLAGEDTQYF TGCGCCAGCAGCCCCCTGGCAGGGGAAGATACGCAGTATTTT
TRBJ2-3 TRBV2 . TRBD2 CASNPTGGPTDTQYF TGTGCCAGCAATCCGACGGGGGGGCCAACAGATACGCAGTATTTT
TRBJ1-1 TRBV10-3 . . CAISLGQNTEAFF TGTGCCATCAGTCTCGGACAGAACACTGAAGCTTTCTTT
TRBJ2-7 TRBV3-1 . TRBD1 CASSRPDRDRSYEQYF TGTGCCAGCAGCCGCCCAGATCGGGACAGGAGTTACGAGCAGTACTTC
TRBJ1-2 TRBV2 . . CASSLVPRKTATF TGTGCCAGCAGTTTAGTTCCCCGGAAAACGGCAACCTTC
TRBJ2-4 TRBV6-2/TRBV6-3 few . CASSYSRLIFYF TGTGCCAGCAGTTACTCGAGACTAATATTTTACTTC
TRBJ1-1 TRBV15 few TRBD1 CATSRVPSLGQGDEAFF TGTGCCACCAGCAGAGTCCCCAGTTTGGGACAGGGAGATGAAGCTTTCTTT
TRBJ1-2 TRBV28 . . CASSLLIPSRRPGLNVSNYGYTF TGTGCCAGCAGTTTATTAATCCCATCGAGACGTCCGGGACTGAATGTTTCTAACTATGGCTACACCTTC